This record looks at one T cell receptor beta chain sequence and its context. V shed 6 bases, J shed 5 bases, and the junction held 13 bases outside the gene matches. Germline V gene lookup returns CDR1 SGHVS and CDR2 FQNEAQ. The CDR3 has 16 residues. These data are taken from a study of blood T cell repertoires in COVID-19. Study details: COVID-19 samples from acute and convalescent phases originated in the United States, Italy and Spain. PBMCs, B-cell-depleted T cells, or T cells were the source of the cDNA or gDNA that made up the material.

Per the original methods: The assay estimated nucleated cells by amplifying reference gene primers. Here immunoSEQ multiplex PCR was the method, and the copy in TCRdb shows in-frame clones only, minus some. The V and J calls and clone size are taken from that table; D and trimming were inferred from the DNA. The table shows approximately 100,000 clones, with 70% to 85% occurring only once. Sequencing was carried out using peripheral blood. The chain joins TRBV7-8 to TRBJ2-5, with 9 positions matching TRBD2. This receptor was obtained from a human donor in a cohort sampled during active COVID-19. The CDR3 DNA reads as TGTGCCAGCAGAATCCGGGTAGCGGGAGTCTTTGAGACCCAGTACTTC. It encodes CASRIRVAGVFETQYF.